This T cell receptor delta chain originates from a study of Vδ1+ human thymocytes. Points from the study as a whole: In the thymus, TRG and TRD repertoires looked highly polyclonal with Gaussian CDR3 lengths.

In regard to this clone: Its matching antigen is unknown.

The template was reverse-transcribed extracted RNA. Multiplex PCR used pooled V-gene forward primers and a constant-region reverse primer to amplify CDR3s. TCRdb re-processed the multiplex PCR reads using CATT. The table includes fewer than 30,000 delta-chain clones, under 8% detected once. The CDR3 spans 24 residues. The source is a girl under two years old who had congenital heart surgery. J gene TRDJ1 was identified, but the V gene was not called; TRDD3 was called by the table and not checked on the DNA. The sequenced material came from Vdelta1+ gamma-delta thymocytes from the thymus. Described subset: FACS-sorted CD3+ TCRalphabeta- TCRVdelta1+ TCRVdelta2- thymocytes. In DNA, the CDR3 is TGTGCTCTTGGGGAAGCCCCGGGGGGGGATACGCGTATCCCCAGGCTACAACCTGCCGATAAACTCATCTTT. Its protein is CALGEAPGGDTRIPRLQPADKLIF.